These T cell receptor beta chains were read from a single sample in a study of metastatic and nonmetastatic thyroid tumors. Via MiXCR, TCRdb re-called the PCR reads. The sample lists under 55,000 clones, about a sixth occurring once. Sequencing was performed on blood. These receptors were obtained from a female donor with papillary thyroid cancer or a benign thyroid nodule (not recorded which). Some clones in this sample may be carry-over from other donors' samples. Both conserved end residues are part of each CDR3.

v_call | cdr3_length | cdr3_aa
TRBV6-1 | 13 | CASVGGGFHEQYF
TRBV11-3 | 14 | CASSLGGRGNEQFF
TRBV20-1 | 14 | CSARKGIGTTEAFF
TRBV12-3/TRBV12-4 | 13 | CASTRGQEETQYF
TRBV28 | 13 | CASSRTYNYGYTF
TRBV2 | 13 | CASSVGEGDTQYF
TRBV10-1 | 15 | CASSDVAGDADTQYF
TRBV5-6 | 16 | CASSLIKGYNTGELFF
TRBV6-1 | 15 | CASSEVAGEVNEQFF
TRBV27 | 14 | CASSLDRLNTEAFF
TRBV27 | 13 | CASSLKGSEAQYF